Below are 22 T cell receptor beta chains sequenced from a single sample in a study of blood T cell repertoires in COVID-19. Sequencing was performed with immunoSEQ multiplex PCR; in TCRdb, only in-frame clones are kept and a portion is missing. The table has 210,000 or so clones, about 83% seen once. Sequencing was done on a sample of peripheral blood. These receptors were collected from a young woman with COVID-19, enrolled during active disease.

The J gene is TRBJ2-2, the V gene TRBV4-2; the match to TRBD2 covers 10 bases. Germline V gives CDR1 LGHNA, CDR2 YNFKEQ. V was clipped by 1 base and J by 1 base; unmatched bases: 6. CDR3 length: 18 residues. For the CDR3, the DNA is TGTGCCAGCAGCCAAGGTTTTGGGACTAGCGAGAACACCGGGGAGCTGTTTTTT. Its translation: CASSQGFGTSENTGELFF.

This clone is judged medium-sized (0.01 to 0.1%). V is TRBV5-6 and J is TRBJ1-1; 9 bases agree with TRBD1. CDR3 length: 16 residues. CDR1 SGHDT and CDR2 YYEEEE come from the germline V gene. Trimming cost V 0 bases and J 6 bases; bases outside gene matches: 9. CDR3 in amino acids: CASSLGTGQGTSEAFF. The CDR3 DNA sequence: TGTGCCAGCAGCTTGGGTACCGGACAGGGGACCTCTGAAGCTTTCTTT.

The chain joins TRBV9 to TRBJ2-1; weak D call: TRBD2 (5 bases). Trimming removed 0 bases at V and 8 bases at J, with 9 bases between. The CDR3 loop spans 13 amino acids. Germline V gene sequence: CDR1 SGDLS, CDR2 YYNGEE. The CDR3, as DNA: TGTGCCAGCAGCGTAGCTAGCATCGATGAGCAGTTCTTC. It encodes CASSVASIDEQFF.

The V gene is TRBV4-3, the J gene TRBJ2-7, with D possibly being TRBD1 (5 bases). CDR3 length: 14 amino acids. V lost 0 bases to trimming and J lost 2 bases, with 8 bases between them. The V gene's germline CDR1 is LGHNA and CDR2 YSLEER. CDR3 residues: CASSQDGQTYEQYF. In DNA form, the CDR3 reads TGCGCCAGCAGCCAAGACGGACAAACCTACGAGCAGTACTTC.

This clone was found a few times. For the CDR3, the DNA is TGTGCCAGCAGCCCGGAGGACAGGGCCCCCTACGAGCAGTACTTC. Its translation: CASSPEDRAPYEQYF. This chain connects TRBV6-6 to TRBJ2-7, with TRBD1 matching 8 bases. Germline assignment: CDR1 MNHNY and CDR2 SVGAGI (reference sequence). The J segment lost 2 bases and the V segment lost 6 bases, leaving 9 bases of the junction unmatched. The CDR3 covers 15 residues.

In its sample, this clone was seen once. This rearrangement joins TRBV29-1 to TRBJ2-7; perhaps TRBD1 as D (6 bases). CDR3 length: 13 residues. V was cut by 5 bases and J by 3 bases, with 14 bases left in between. CDR1 and CDR2 from the germline V gene are SQVTM and ANQGSEA. The chain's CDR3 is CSVSQGSYYEQYF. The CDR3 nucleotides are TGCAGCGTTTCCCAGGGGTCTTACTACGAGCAGTACTTC.

This clone was recorded a few times. This chain links TRBV18 with TRBJ1-4, with D perhaps matching TRBD1 (5 bases). Between the trimmed V and J ends, which lost 1 base and 7 bases, there was a span of 10 bases. The germline V gene encodes CDR1 KGHSH and CDR2 LQKENI. The CDR3 has 14 residues. The CDR3 DNA sequence: TGTGCCAGCTCACCACGACGACAGAGTGAAAAACTGTTTTTT. Amino acid sequence: CASSPRRQSEKLFF.

The rearrangement links TRBV11-3 to TRBJ2-1; the D gene is possibly TRBD2 (6 bases). Between the trimmed V and J ends, which lost 3 bases and 2 bases, there was a span of 11 bases. The CDR3 loop spans 15 amino acids. Per the germline V gene, CDR1 is SGHNT and CDR2 is YENEEA. The CDR3 nucleotides read TGTGCCAGCAGCTTCGTGGGACTGGCCTACAATGAGCAGTTCTTC. The encoded protein is CASSFVGLAYNEQFF.

The gene calls are TRBV19 and TRBJ2-7, with D perhaps matching TRBD2 (5 bases). Trimming left V 1 base short and J 2 bases short, with 12 bases between. Germline CDR1 and CDR2: LNHDA and SQIVND (reference sequence). The CDR3 has 15 amino acids. CDR3 protein: CASSIAARRTYEQYF. The CDR3 nucleotides read TGTGCCAGTAGTATAGCAGCGCGGAGGACCTACGAGCAGTACTTC. The full variable domain, with the rest looked up from reference TRBV19 and TRBJ2-7, is DGGITQSPKYLFRKEGQNVTLSCEQNLNHDAMYWYRQDPGQGLRLIYYSQIVNDFQKGDIAEGYSVSREKKESFPLTVTSAQKNPTAFYLCASSIAARRTYEQYFGPGTRLTVT.

V and J are TRBV29-1 and TRBJ1-5, with TRBD1 matching 7 bases. V shed 5 bases and J 1 base; nucleotides not matched to a gene: 2. The CDR3 has 13 residues. In germline, CDR1 is SQVTM, CDR2 ANQGSEA. CDR3 nucleotides: TGCAGCGTTCAGGGGGAGAGCAATCAGCCCCAGCATTTT. It codes for CSVQGESNQPQHF.

The J gene is TRBJ2-5, the V gene TRBV5-6; 10 bases align to TRBD2. The CDR3 extends over 16 amino acids. V gave up 4 bases and J gave up 5 bases; unmatched junction bases: 11. Germline V gives CDR1 SGHDT, CDR2 YYEEEE. CDR3 bases: TGTGCCAGCAGCCGGGAAAGCGGGAGGGCGAGGGAGACCCAGTACTTC. This gives the protein CASSRESGRARETQYF.

To note about this clone: Other DNA sequences in the same sample also yield this CDR3. The chain combines TRBV19 with TRBJ2-4, with unresolved D. Germline CDR1 and CDR2: LNHDA and SQIVND (reference sequence). CDR3 length equals 12 residues. V was pared by 9 bases and J by 5 bases, with 11 bases between. CDR3: CASSHRENIQYF. The CDR3 nucleotides read TGTGCCAGCTCACATCGGGAAAACATTCAGTACTTC.

The J gene is TRBJ2-3, the V gene TRBV7-9, with 8 bases fitting TRBD1. J was trimmed by 0 bases and V by 5 bases; bases with no gene match: 4. CDR1 is SEHNR, CDR2 FQNEAQ, per germline (reference sequence). The CDR3 length is 15 residues. CDR3 DNA sequence: TGTGCCAGCAGCCATGGGACAGGTAGCACAGATACGCAGTATTTT. Its protein is CASSHGTGSTDTQYF. Full variable domain (outside the CDR3, taken from reference TRBV7-9 and TRBJ2-3): DTGVSQNPRHKITKRGQNVTFRCDPISEHNRLYWYRQTLGQGPEFLTYFQNEAQLEKSRLLSDRFSAERPKGSFSTLEIQRTEQGDSAMYLCASSHGTGSTDTQYFGPGTRLTVL.

This chain connects TRBV27 to TRBJ2-3, with a possible D match to TRBD1 (6 bases). The germline V and J ends were trimmed by 1 base and 1 base, with 9 bases remaining between them. Looked up from germline, CDR1 is MNHEY and CDR2 is SMNVEV (reference sequence). This CDR3 has 15 amino acids. The CDR3, as DNA: TGTGCCAGCAGTTTATTGGCAGGGGGCACAGATACGCAGTATTTT. Encoded protein: CASSLLAGGTDTQYF.

This clone was counted only a few times. The chain is built from TRBV7-9 and TRBJ2-7, with D possibly being TRBD1 (6 bases). This CDR3 is 17 amino acids long. Deletions cut 3 bases from V and 6 bases from J, with 24 bases between. Germline V gives CDR1 SEHNR, CDR2 FQNEAQ (reference sequence). In DNA, the CDR3 is TGTGCCAGCAGCTTCCCGGTTGGGGCGGAATGGGGGCTCGAGCAGTACTTC. Translated: CASSFPVGAEWGLEQYF.

The V and J genes are TRBV5-1 and TRBJ1-1; TRBD1 matches at 10 bases. The V gene's germline CDR1 is SGHRS and CDR2 YFSETQ. The CDR3 extends over 14 amino acids. The trim removed 4 bases at V and 4 bases at J, leaving 4 bases unmatched. This CDR3 reads CASSPGQGGTEAFF. Written as DNA, the CDR3 is TGCGCCAGCAGCCCAGGACAGGGGGGCACTGAAGCTTTCTTT.

The J gene is TRBJ2-2, the V gene TRBV6-2 or TRBV6-3; TRBD2 is a possible D gene (6 bases). Trimming stripped 6 bases from V and 8 bases from J, with 13 bases between. Germline CDR1 reads MNHEY; CDR2 reads SVGEGT. The CDR3 has 13 residues. The CDR3 sequence is CASSVGGSGELFF. The CDR3 DNA sequence: TGTGCCAGCAGCGTCGGGGGATCGGGGGAGCTGTTTTTT.

The chain is built from TRBV19 and TRBJ1-1, with 7 bases lining up with TRBD1. The germline gives CDR1 LNHDA, CDR2 SQIVND (reference sequence). The ends lost 4 bases at V and 1 base at J; junction bases unmatched: 6. The CDR3 spans 15 residues. CDR3 residues: CASSTRGTSNTEAFF. Written as DNA, the CDR3 is TGTGCCAGTAGTACCAGGGGGACATCGAACACTGAAGCTTTCTTT. The full variable domain, with the rest looked up from reference TRBV19 and TRBJ1-1, is DGGITQSPKYLFRKEGQNVTLSCEQNLNHDAMYWYRQDPGQGLRLIYYSQIVNDFQKGDIAEGYSVSREKKESFPLTVTSAQKNPTAFYLCASSTRGTSNTEAFFGQGTRLTVV.

The V gene is TRBV5-4, the J gene TRBJ2-1, with 9 nucleotides matching TRBD2. Germline V gene sequence: CDR1 SGHNT, CDR2 YYREEE (reference sequence). V was pared by 4 bases and J by 8 bases, with 13 bases of the junction left unmatched. There are 16 residues in the CDR3. The CDR3 spells CASSPPGAGGSHEQFF. The CDR3 DNA follows: TGTGCCAGCAGCCCCCCTGGAGCGGGAGGTAGCCATGAGCAGTTCTTC.

The rearrangement joins TRBV16 to TRBJ2-1; 9 nucleotides line up with TRBD2. The germline V gene encodes CDR1 KGHSY and CDR2 FQNENV. V lost 2 bases to trimming and J lost 3 bases; unmatched junction nucleotides: 5. The CDR3 sequence is 16 residues long. The CDR3 DNA sequence: TGTGCCAGCAGCCAAAATAGCGGGAGAGGCTACAATGAGCAGTTCTTC. Its translation: CASSQNSGRGYNEQFF.

A single count supports this clone. The chain links TRBV7-9 to TRBJ1-4, with D possibly TRBD1 on 5 matching bases. The CDR3 totals 14 residues. Germline V lookup: CDR1 SEHNR, CDR2 FQNEAQ (reference sequence). The V end was cut by 4 bases, the J end by 3 bases, with 9 bases between. The CDR3 sequence is CASSSGGANEKLFF. DNA for the CDR3: TGTGCCAGCAGCTCGGGGGGAGCTAATGAAAAACTGTTTTTT.

The rearrangement uses TRBV18 and TRBJ1-1; possible D gene TRBD1, 5 bases. Per germline, CDR1 KGHSH and CDR2 LQKENI. V was cut by 5 bases and J by 1 base, with 14 bases left in between. This CDR3 is built from 15 residues. The CDR3 reads CASSSGQIPNTEAFF. The CDR3 DNA sequence: TGTGCCAGCTCATCAGGACAAATTCCGAACACTGAAGCTTTCTTT.